Below, one T cell receptor beta chain is given with its context. Its cognate antigen is unknown. Some clones are missing from TCRdb's copy, which holds only in-frame ones; the method was immunoSEQ multiplex PCR. The table lists fewer than 5,500 clones, roughly 21% of them singletons. The entry originates in a study of sequential checkpoint blockade in melanoma. The wider study: After both sequences, patients received maintenance nivolumab. About two dozen patients had tumor biopsies before treatment and at week 13. Study-wide findings and caveats: In arm A, pretreatment tumor clonality was associated with response.

The CDR3 totals 14 residues. Germline lookup yields CDR1 MNHGY and CDR2 SAAAGT. Trimming took off 1 base at V and 7 bases at J, with 13 bases between the two ends. Treatment here: randomized to nivolumab then ipilimumab (arm A) or the reverse (arm B). Patients had received no earlier DNA-damaging chemotherapy. Sequencing was performed on tumor tissue (inferred from file names), taken from a patient given nivolumab and ipilimumab in sequence. The source of this sequence is a human donor with melanoma. V and J are TRBV6-8 and TRBJ1-2, with a possible D match to TRBD1 (5 bases). The CDR3 region has the DNA TGTGCCAGCAGTTACTTTGGGGGGAACGGTGGCTACACCTTC. Its protein product is CASSYFGGNGGYTF.